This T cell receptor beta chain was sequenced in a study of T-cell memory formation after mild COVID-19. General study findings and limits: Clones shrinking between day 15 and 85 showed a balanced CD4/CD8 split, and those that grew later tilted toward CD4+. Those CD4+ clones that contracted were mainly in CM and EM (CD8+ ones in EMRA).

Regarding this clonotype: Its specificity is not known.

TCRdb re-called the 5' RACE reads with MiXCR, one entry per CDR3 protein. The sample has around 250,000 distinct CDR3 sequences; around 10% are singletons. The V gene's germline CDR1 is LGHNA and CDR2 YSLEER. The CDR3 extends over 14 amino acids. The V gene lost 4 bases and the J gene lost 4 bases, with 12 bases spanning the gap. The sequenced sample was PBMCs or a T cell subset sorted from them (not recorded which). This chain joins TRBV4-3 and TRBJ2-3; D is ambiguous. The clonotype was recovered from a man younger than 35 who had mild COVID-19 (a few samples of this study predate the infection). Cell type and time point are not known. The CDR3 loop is CASSPVSRADTQYF. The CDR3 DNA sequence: TGCGCCAGCAGCCCGGTAAGCCGGGCAGATACGCAGTATTTT.